This passage covers 8 T cell receptor beta chains from one sample sequenced in a study of preoperative IRX-2 immunotherapy in early breast cancer (dated by TCRdb to 2018 to 2020). This specimen's treatment or condition label, per the study, means: preoperative locoregional IRX-2 cytokine immunotherapy. The library was made by the immunoSEQ multiplex PCR assay. TCRdb took over this immuneACCESS table, retaining in-frame rearrangements with V and J assigned. Such tables are incomplete; in checked studies, under half of the missing clones stem from an unresolved V gene, and the remainder is unexplained. Within this sample are over 60,000 clones, with roughly 94% of them counted one time only. Clones ranked in the top ten supply roughly 1.5% of the sample. The material was obtained from a patient treated with IRX-2 immunotherapy. The receptors were gathered from a human donor with breast cancer.

The chain employs TRBV4-2 and TRBJ2-3, with D unresolved. Looked up from germline, CDR1 is LGHNA and CDR2 is YNFKEQ. This CDR3 contains 15 residues. V was trimmed by 0 bases and J by 2 bases, leaving 9 bases between them. The CDR3 reads CASSQEAITTDTQYF. The CDR3 bases are TGTGCCAGCAGCCAAGAGGCTATTACCACAGATACGCAGTATTTT.

In its sample, this clone was seen once. As DNA, the CDR3 is TGTGCCTGGAGCGCGACAGGGTGGGCGGCCTCCTACGAGCAGTACTTC. Protein product: CAWSATGWAASYEQYF. J is TRBJ2-7 and V is TRBV30; TRBD1 aligns across 7 bases. The V gene end was trimmed by 3 bases and the J gene end by 0 bases; junction bases not matched to a gene: 11. Germline lookup yields CDR1 GTSNPN and CDR2 SVGIG (reference sequence). The CDR3 runs to 16 residues. The whole variable domain, filled in from reference TRBV30 and TRBJ2-7, reads SQTIHQWPATLVQPVGSPLSLECTVEGTSNPNLYWYRQAAGRGLQLLFYSVGIGQISSEVPQNLSASRPQDRQFILSSKKLLLSDSGFYLCAWSATGWAASYEQYFGPGTRLTVT.

The rearrangement joins TRBV7-6 to TRBJ2-3; D is ambiguous. Trimming removed 2 bases at V and 2 bases at J, with 8 bases between. This CDR3 has 14 amino acids. The germline CDR1 and CDR2 sequences are SGHVS and FNYEAQ. CDR3 sequence (DNA): TGTGCCAGCAGCTTATCAGGATTCACAGATACGCAGTATTTT. Its protein is CASSLSGFTDTQYF. Filled out from reference TRBV7-6 and TRBJ2-3, the complete variable domain reads GAGVSQSPRYKVTKRGQDVALRCDPISGHVSLYWYRQALGQGPEFLTYFNYEAQQDKSGLPNDRFSAERPEGSISTLTIQRTEQRDSAMYRCASSLSGFTDTQYFGPGTRLTVL.

The chain is built from TRBV5-8 and TRBJ1-2, with a possible D match to TRBD1 (6 bases). V lost 10 bases and J lost 6, with 19 bases in between. This CDR3 has 13 residues. Germline V lookup: CDR1 SGHTS, CDR2 YDEGEE. In DNA, the CDR3 is TGTGCCGGAGCAAGGGGGGGATGGGATGGCTACACCTTC. Protein product: CAGARGGWDGYTF.

The rearrangement joins TRBV6-1 to TRBJ1-5; D is uncertain. Germline V gives CDR1 MNHNS, CDR2 SASEGT. Trimming removed 7 bases from V and 7 bases from J, with 14 bases in between. The CDR3 is made up of 13 amino acids. The CDR3 DNA sequence: TGTGCCAGCACCGTCGGAGGGAAGCAGCCCCAGCATTTT. It translates to CASTVGGKQPQHF.

The rearrangement uses TRBV7-2 and TRBJ1-2; no clear D gene. V lost 2 bases to trimming and J lost 7 bases, with 14 bases between them. This CDR3 has 14 amino acids. Germline CDR1 SGHTA, CDR2 FQGNSA. The CDR3 region is CASSLTEQTGGYTF. CDR3 nucleotides: TGTGCCAGCAGCTTAACGGAACAGACCGGTGGCTACACCTTC.

CDR3 protein: CASSQESSGLYEQYF. In DNA, the CDR3 is TGCGCCAGCAGCCAAGAGTCTAGCGGGCTCTACGAGCAGTACTTC. The V and J genes are TRBV4-3 and TRBJ2-5; 8 bases match TRBD2. The closer fit of TRBJ2-7 to the DNA end suggests the J call may be wrong. CDR1 and CDR2 from the germline V gene are LGHNA and YSLEER. CDR3 size: 15 residues.

The chain combines TRBV27 with TRBJ2-4; 7 nucleotides align to TRBD2. This CDR3 contains 18 residues. Germline-derived CDR1 and CDR2 are MNHEY and SMNVEV (reference sequence). V dropped 6 bases and J dropped 0; count of bases not matched to a gene: 14. This chain's CDR3 is CASRKYSGFRLAKNIQYF. The CDR3 bases are TGTGCCAGCAGGAAATATAGCGGGTTCCGATTAGCCAAAAACATTCAGTACTTC.